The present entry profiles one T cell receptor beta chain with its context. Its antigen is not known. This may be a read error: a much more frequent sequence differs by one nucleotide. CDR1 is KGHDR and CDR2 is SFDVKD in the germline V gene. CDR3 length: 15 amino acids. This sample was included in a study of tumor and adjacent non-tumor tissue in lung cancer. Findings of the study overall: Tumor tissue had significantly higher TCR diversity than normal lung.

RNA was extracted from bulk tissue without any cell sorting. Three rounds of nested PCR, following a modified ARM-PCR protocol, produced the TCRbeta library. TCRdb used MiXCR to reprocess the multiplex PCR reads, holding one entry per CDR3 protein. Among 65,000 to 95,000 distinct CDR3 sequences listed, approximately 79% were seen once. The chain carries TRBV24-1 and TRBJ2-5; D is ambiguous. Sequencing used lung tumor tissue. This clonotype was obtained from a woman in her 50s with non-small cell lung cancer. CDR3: CATSDSLRRQETQCF. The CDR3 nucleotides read TGTGCCACCAGTGATTCGCTCCGGCGCCAAGAGACCCAGTGCTTC.